Each of the 4 T cell receptor beta chains below was sequenced from the same sample in a study of cytomegalovirus exposure and HLA in healthy donors. The PCR made use of 60 Vbeta and 13 Jbeta primers. Assay: immunoSEQ multiplex PCR; the TCRdb copy retains only in-frame clones and omits some. The sample carries about 160,000 clones, roughly 79% recorded once. The specimen sequenced was PBMCs. The receptors shown here come from a man younger than 35 in good health and CMV-seropositive.

As regards this clone: Likely a read error: the CDR3 ends without its conserved phenylalanine or tryptophan. The chain has TRBV27 and TRBJ1-6; a weak D match, TRBD1 (5 bases). The germline V gene has CDR1 MNHEY and CDR2 SMNVEV (reference sequence). The CDR3 contains 14 residues. The V end was cut by 3 bases, the J end by 7 bases, with 10 bases between. CDR3 nucleotides: TGTGCCAGCAGTTTTTATTGGGGCAATTCACCCCTCCACCTT. Its protein is CASSFYWGNSPLHL.

The chain uses TRBV27 and TRBJ2-5, with D possibly TRBD2 on 6 matching bases. This CDR3 has 17 amino acids. Per the germline V gene, CDR1 is MNHEY and CDR2 is SMNVEV (reference sequence). With 5 bases removed from V and 2 bases from J, the gap between germline ends came to 21 bases. CDR3 nucleotides: TGTGCCAGCAGTCCGGACCCTCCAATAGCGGAGCAAGAGACCCAGTACTTC. It translates to CASSPDPPIAEQETQYF.

Regarding this clone: The germline gene is not matched at one end of the junction; a read error may be the cause. This chain connects TRBV5-1 to TRBJ1-5; D may be TRBD1 (6 bases). CDR1 is SGHRS, CDR2 YFSETQ, per germline. CDR3 size: 14 residues. The CDR3 sequence: CAGSLGHSGQPQHF. In nucleotides, the CDR3 is TGCGCCGGCAGCTTGGGACATTCCGGTCAGCCCCAGCATTTT.

This clone was seen a handful of times. CDR3 loop: CASSLWAGGNIQYF. The CDR3 DNA sequence: TGTGCCAGCAGTTTATGGGCGGGAGGAAACATTCAGTACTTC. This chain connects TRBV28 to TRBJ2-4, with 8 bases lining up with TRBD2. This CDR3 contains 14 residues. Germline V CDR1 and CDR2: MDHEN, SYDVKM. The J segment lost 6 bases and the V segment lost 0 bases, leaving 1 base of the junction unmatched.